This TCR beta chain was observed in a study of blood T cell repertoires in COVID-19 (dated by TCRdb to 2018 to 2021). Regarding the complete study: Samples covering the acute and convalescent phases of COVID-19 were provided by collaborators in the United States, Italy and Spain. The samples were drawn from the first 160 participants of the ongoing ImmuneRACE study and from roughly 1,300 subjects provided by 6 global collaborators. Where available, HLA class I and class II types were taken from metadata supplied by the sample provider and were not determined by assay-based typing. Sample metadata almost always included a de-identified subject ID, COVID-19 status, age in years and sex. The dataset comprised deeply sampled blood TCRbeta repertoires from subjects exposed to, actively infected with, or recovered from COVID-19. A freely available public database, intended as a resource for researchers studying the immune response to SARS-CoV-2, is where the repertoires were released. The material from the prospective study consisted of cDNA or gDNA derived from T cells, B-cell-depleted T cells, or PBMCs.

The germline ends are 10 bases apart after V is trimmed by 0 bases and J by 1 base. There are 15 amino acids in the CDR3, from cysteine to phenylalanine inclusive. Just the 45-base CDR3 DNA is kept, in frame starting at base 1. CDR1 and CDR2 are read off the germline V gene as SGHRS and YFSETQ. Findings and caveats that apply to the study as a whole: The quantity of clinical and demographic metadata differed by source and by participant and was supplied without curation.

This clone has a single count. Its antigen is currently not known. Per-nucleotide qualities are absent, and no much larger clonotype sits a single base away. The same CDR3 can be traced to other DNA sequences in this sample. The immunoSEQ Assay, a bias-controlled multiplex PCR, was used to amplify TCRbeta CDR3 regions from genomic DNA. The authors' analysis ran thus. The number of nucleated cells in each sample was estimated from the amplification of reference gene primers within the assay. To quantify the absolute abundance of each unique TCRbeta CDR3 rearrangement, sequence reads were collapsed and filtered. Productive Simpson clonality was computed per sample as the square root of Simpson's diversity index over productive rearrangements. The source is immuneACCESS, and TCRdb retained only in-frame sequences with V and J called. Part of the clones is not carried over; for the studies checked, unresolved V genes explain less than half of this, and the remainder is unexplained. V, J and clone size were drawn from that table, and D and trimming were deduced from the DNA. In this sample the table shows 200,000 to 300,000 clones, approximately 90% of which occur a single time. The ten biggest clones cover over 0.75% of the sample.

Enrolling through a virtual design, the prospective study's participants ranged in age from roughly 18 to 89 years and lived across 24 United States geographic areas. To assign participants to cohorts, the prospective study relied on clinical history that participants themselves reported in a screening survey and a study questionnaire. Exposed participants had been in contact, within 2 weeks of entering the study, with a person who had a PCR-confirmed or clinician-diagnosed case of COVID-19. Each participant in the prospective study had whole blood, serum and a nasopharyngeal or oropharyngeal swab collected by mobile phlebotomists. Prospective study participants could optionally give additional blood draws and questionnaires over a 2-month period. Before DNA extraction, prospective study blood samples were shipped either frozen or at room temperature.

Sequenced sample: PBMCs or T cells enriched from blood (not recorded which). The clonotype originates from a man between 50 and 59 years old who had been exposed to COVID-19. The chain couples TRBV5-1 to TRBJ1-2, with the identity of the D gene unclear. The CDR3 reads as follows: CASSLGAGVNYGYTF. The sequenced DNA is TGCGCCAGCAGCTTGGGGGCAGGTGTTAACTATGGCTACACCTTC. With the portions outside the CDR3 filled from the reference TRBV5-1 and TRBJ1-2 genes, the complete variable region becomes KAGVTQTPRYLIKTRGQQVTLSCSPISGHRSVSWYQQTPGQGLQFLFEYFSETQRNKGNFPGRFSGRQFSNSRSEMNVSTLELGDSALYLCASSLGAGVNYGYTFGSGTRLTVV.